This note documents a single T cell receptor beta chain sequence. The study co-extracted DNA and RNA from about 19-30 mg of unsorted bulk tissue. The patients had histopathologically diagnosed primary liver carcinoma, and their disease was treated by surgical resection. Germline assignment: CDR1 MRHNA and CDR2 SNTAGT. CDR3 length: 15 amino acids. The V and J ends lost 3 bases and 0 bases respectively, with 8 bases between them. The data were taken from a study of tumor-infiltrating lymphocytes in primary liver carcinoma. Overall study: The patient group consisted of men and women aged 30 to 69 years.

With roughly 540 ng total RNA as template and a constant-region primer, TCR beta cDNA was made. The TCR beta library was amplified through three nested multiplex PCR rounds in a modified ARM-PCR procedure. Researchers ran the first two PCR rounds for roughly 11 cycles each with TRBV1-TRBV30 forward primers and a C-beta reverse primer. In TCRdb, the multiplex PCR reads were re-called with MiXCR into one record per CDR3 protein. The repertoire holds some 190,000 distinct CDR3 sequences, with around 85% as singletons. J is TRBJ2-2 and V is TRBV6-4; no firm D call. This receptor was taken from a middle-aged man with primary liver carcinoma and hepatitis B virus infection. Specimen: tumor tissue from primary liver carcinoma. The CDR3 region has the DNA TGTGCCAGCAGTGAGAATTCTGCGAACACCGGGGAGCTGTTTTTT. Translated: CASSENSANTGELFF.